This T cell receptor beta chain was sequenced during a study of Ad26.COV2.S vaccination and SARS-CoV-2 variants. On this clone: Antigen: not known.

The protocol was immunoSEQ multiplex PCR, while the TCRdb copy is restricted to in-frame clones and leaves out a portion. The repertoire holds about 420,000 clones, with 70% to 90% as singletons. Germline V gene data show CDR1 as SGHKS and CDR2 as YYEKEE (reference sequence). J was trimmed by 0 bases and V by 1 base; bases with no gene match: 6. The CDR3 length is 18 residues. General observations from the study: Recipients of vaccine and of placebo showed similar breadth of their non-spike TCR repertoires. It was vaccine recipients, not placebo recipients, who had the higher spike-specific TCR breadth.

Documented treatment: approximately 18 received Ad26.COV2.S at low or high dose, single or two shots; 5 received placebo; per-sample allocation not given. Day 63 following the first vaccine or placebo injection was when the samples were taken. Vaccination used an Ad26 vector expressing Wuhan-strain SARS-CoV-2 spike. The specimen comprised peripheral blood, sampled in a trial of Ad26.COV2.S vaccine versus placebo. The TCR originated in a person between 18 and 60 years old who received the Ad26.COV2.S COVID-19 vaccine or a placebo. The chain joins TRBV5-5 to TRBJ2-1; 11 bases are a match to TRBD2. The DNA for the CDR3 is TGTGCCAGCAGCTTGCGAGGACTAGCGGGCTTCTCCTACAATGAGCAGTTCTTC. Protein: CASSLRGLAGFSYNEQFF.